This T cell receptor (beta chain) was captured by sequencing in a study of cytomegalovirus exposure and HLA in healthy donors. The overall study: A prior analysis found some 110 million unique TCR beta sequences from 170 million or so T cells.

Germline V gene sequence: CDR1 MDHEN, CDR2 SYDVKM. V trimming: 11 bases; J trimming: 8 bases; junction bases outside the gene matches: 16. The CDR3 length is 14 residues. General study findings and limits: Being productive about 90% or about 30% of the time was typical of most TCR beta V segments in an earlier analysis.

A remark on this clone: Its antigen remains unidentified.

Primers for the PCR totalled 60 Vbeta and 13 Jbeta. Profiled with immunoSEQ multiplex PCR; TCRdb holds only in-frame clones, not every one. The data contain roughly 120,000 clones, roughly 15% of them singletons. Nominal health characterized the donors when sampled, though unrecorded immune exposures were likely. Sequencing was performed on PBMCs. The chain uses TRBV28 and TRBJ1-2, with 8 bases identical to TRBD1. The clonotype was recovered from a young woman in good health and CMV-seronegative. Here the CDR3 reads CALWDRRILGGYTF. In DNA form, the CDR3 reads TGTGCCTTATGGGACAGGAGGATCCTCGGCGGCTACACCTTC.